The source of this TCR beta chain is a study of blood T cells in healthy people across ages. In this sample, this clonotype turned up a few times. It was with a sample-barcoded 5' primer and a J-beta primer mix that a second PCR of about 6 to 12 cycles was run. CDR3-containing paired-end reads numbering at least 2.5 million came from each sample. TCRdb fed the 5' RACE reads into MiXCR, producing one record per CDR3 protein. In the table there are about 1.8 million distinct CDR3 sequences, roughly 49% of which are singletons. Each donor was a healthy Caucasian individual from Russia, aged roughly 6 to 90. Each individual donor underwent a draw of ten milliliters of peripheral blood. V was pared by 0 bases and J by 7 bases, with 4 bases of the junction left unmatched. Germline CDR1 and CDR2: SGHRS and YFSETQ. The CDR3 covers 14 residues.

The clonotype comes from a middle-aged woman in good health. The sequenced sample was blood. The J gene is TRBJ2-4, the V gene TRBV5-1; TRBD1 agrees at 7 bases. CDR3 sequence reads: CASSLEAGGNIQYF. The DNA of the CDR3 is TGCGCCAGCAGCTTGGAGGCAGGGGGTAACATTCAGTACTTC.